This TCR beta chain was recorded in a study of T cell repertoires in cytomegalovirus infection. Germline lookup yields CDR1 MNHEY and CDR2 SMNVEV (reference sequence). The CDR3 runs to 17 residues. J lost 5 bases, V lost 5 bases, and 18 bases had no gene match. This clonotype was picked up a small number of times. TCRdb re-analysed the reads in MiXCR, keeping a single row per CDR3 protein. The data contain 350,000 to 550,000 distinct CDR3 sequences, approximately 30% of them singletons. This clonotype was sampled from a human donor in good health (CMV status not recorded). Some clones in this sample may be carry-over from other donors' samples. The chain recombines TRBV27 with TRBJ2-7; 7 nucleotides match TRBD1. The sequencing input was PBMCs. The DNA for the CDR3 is TGTGCCAGCAGTCGCAGTACATTGGCGACAGGGTCCGACGAGCAGTACTTC. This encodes CASSRSTLATGSDEQYF.